These 20 T cell receptor beta chains were all obtained from the same sample, sequenced in a study of T cell responses to AZD1222 COVID-19 vaccine. Libraries were prepared by immunoSEQ multiplex PCR; TCRdb keeps only in-frame clonotypes and omits some of them. The sample includes 150,000 to 200,000 clones, 85% to 95% of them seen just once. The sequenced sample was peripheral blood, obtained on day 0 of AZD1222 vaccination. Receptor source: an adult in good health.

The V gene is TRBV6-5, the J gene TRBJ1-6, with D maybe TRBD1 (6 bases). Looked up from germline, CDR1 is MNHEY and CDR2 is SVGAGI. The ends were cut back, 7 bases at V and 10 bases at J, with 17 bases in the middle. This CDR3 region has 14 residues. The CDR3 DNA reads as TGTGCCAGCACCCCTACCCTAAGGGGGTCACCCCTCCACTTT. Translating it yields CASTPTLRGSPLHF.

The V and J genes are TRBV9 and TRBJ2-1, with D maybe TRBD2 (6 bases). Deletions cut 2 bases from V and 12 bases from J, with 21 bases between. The germline CDR1 and CDR2 sequences are SGDLS and YYNGEE. The CDR3 is made up of 15 amino acids. The CDR3 DNA reads as TGTGCCAGCAGCGTCCCCGATTCCGGGGGTAGCGGGCAGTTCTTC. As protein: CASSVPDSGGSGQFF.

The chain joins TRBV25-1 to TRBJ2-5; 8 bases fit TRBD2. With 3 bases clipped from V and 3 bases from J, the junction kept 9 bases outside the gene matches. Per germline, CDR1 MGHDK and CDR2 SYGVNS. This CDR3 is built from 16 residues. The CDR3 DNA reads as TGTGCCAGCAGTGAGGGCCCGGGAGGGTTGGAAGAGACCCAGTACTTC. It codes for CASSEGPGGLEETQYF.

This chain links TRBV5-1 with TRBJ1-5; a possible D gene is TRBD1 (5 bases). V was shortened by 1 base and J by 2 bases, with 7 bases between the two germline ends. CDR1 is SGHRS, CDR2 YFSETQ, per germline. This CDR3 has 14 amino acids. The CDR3 loop is CASSLIGGNQPQHF. CDR3 in DNA: TGCGCCAGCAGCTTGATAGGGGGCAATCAGCCCCAGCATTTT.

The rearrangement links TRBV12-3 or TRBV12-4 to TRBJ1-2; no reliable D call. V was pared by 1 base and J by 4 bases, with 4 bases between. The length of the CDR3 is 12 residues. CDR3: CASSLESYGYTF. The CDR3 bases are TGTGCCAGCAGTTTAGAGAGCTATGGCTACACCTTC.

This clone occurred once. The genes are TRBV6-5 and TRBJ1-1, with D possibly TRBD1 on 5 matching bases. CDR1 and CDR2 from the germline V gene are MNHEY and SVGAGI. The CDR3 length is 11 residues. V shed 0 bases and J shed 14 bases, with 10 bases lying between them. The CDR3 DNA reads as TGTGCCAGCAGTTACTCAGGGGTTCAGTTCTTT. It codes for CASSYSGVQFF.

This clone was recorded only once. Relative to the germline gene, one junction end is altered; a read error may explain this. V is TRBV7-7 and J is TRBJ1-6, with TRBD1 matching over 11 bases. The CDR3 is 20 amino acids. From germline, CDR1 is SSHAT and CDR2 FNYEAQ (reference sequence). DNA for the CDR3: TGTGCTAGCAGCTTAAGTCGGTTTGGACAGGGGGCTTCCTATAATTCACCCCTCCACTTT. Protein: CASSLSRFGQGASYNSPLHF. Filled out from reference TRBV7-7 and TRBJ1-6, the complete variable domain reads GAGVSQSPRYKVTKRGQDVTLRCDPISSHATLYWYQQALGQGPEFLTYFNYEAQPDKSGLPSDRFSAERPEGSISTLTIQRTEQRDSAMYRCASSLSRFGQGASYNSPLHFGNGTRLTVT.

This rearrangement joins TRBV3-1 (or the pseudogene TRBV3-2) to TRBJ2-7; 9 bases align to TRBD2. This CDR3 region has 14 residues. J gave up 2 bases and V 3 bases, and 2 bases lay outside the gene matches. Germline CDR1 and CDR2: LGHDT and YNNKEL (reference sequence). The CDR3 spells CASSQGTSTYEQYF. Written as DNA, the CDR3 is TGTGCCAGCAGCCAGGGGACTAGCACCTACGAGCAGTACTTC.

V is TRBV3-1 (or the pseudogene TRBV3-2) and J is TRBJ1-6, with TRBD1 as a possible D gene (5 bases). This CDR3 has 14 amino acids. The germline CDR1 and CDR2 sequences are LGHDT and YNNKEL (reference sequence). V was shortened by 2 bases and J by 13 bases, with 15 bases between the two germline ends. CDR3 sequence: CASSQPGGGSPLHF. The CDR3 region has the DNA TGTGCCAGCAGCCAACCCGGGGGGGGGTCGCCCCTCCACTTT.

The chain carries TRBV10-3 and TRBJ1-6; possible D gene TRBD1, 6 bases. CDR1 is ENHRY, CDR2 SYGVKD, per germline. V lost 1 base and J 14 bases, leaving 9 bases between the germline ends. There are 12 residues in the CDR3. The CDR3 here is CAISELGATLHF. DNA of the CDR3: TGTGCCATCAGTGAGTTGGGGGCTACCCTCCACTTT.

Comments on this clone: One end of the junction is discordant with germline, which a read error may explain. The J gene is TRBJ1-2, the V gene TRBV14; maybe TRBD1 (5 bases). This CDR3 region has 13 residues. Germline loops: CDR1 SGHDN, CDR2 FVKESK. CDR3 sequence (DNA): TGTGCCACCAGCCAGGGACGGAGCTATGGCTACACCTTC. The encoded protein is CATSQGRSYGYTF.

The chain couples TRBV5-6 to TRBJ1-1; D might be TRBD1 (5 bases). With 0 bases removed from V and 9 bases from J, the gap between germline ends came to 15 bases. CDR1 and CDR2 (germline): SGHDT, YYEEEE. This CDR3 has 14 residues. CDR3 nucleotides: TGTGCCAGCAGCTTGGCTGTCAGGGCGTTAAAAGCTTTCTTT. Protein: CASSLAVRALKAFF.

The chain couples TRBV12-5 to TRBJ2-3; D call uncertain. The germline V gene has CDR1 LGHNT and CDR2 FRNRAP. V was trimmed by 2 bases and J by 1 base, leaving 4 bases between them. The CDR3 has 13 amino acids. The CDR3 spells CASGLSGTDTQYF. The CDR3 DNA sequence: TGTGCTAGTGGTTTGTCGGGCACAGATACGCAGTATTTT.

The rearrangement links TRBV18 to TRBJ2-7; no firm D call. CDR1 KGHSH and CDR2 LQKENI come from the germline V gene. The CDR3 totals 15 residues. Trimming removed 1 base at V and 1 base at J, with 11 bases between. This chain's CDR3 is CASSPQDGTSYEQYF. In DNA form, the CDR3 reads TGTGCCAGCTCACCACAGGACGGAACTTCCTACGAGCAGTACTTC.

The chain links TRBV10-3 to TRBJ1-1, with TRBD1 matching over 10 bases. Losses at the gene ends were 6 bases for V and 5 bases for J; bases not matched to a gene: 9. CDR1 and CDR2 (germline): ENHRY, SYGVKD. The CDR3 covers 15 residues. DNA for the CDR3: TGTGCCATCAGACGGGACAGGGGTTTGGGGACTGAAGCTTTCTTT. Protein sequence: CAIRRDRGLGTEAFF.

This clone was detected once. Here the CDR3 DNA reads TGTGCCAGCAGTCAACCCTCTCTCGGGACAGGGAAGAAGGTGAACACCGGGGAGCTGTTTTTT. As protein: CASSQPSLGTGKKVNTGELFF. The chain joins TRBV2 to TRBJ2-2; TRBD1 matches at 9 bases. This CDR3 region has 21 residues. Germline trimming cut 5 bases from V and 1 base from J; bases unmatched to any gene: 20. Germline V gene sequence: CDR1 SNHLY, CDR2 FYNNEI. The whole variable domain, remainder taken from reference TRBV2 and TRBJ2-2, is EPEVTQTPSHQVTQMGQEVILRCVPISNHLYFYWYRQILGQKVEFLVSFYNNEISEKSEIFDDQFSVERPDGSNFTLKIRSTKLEDSAMYFCASSQPSLGTGKKVNTGELFFGEGSRLTVL.

The chain combines TRBV6-5 with TRBJ2-2; 10 positions match TRBD2. V lost 6 bases and J lost 1; bases outside the gene matches: 2. The germline V gene has CDR1 MNHEY and CDR2 SVGAGI. This CDR3 is 15 amino acids long. The CDR3 DNA reads as TGTGCCAGCAGGCTAGCGGGGGAGAACACCGGGGAGCTGTTTTTT. Its protein is CASRLAGENTGELFF.

CDR3 amino acids: CASSPIRDTEAFF. The CDR3 DNA reads TGTGCCAGTAGTCCCATAAGGGACACTGAAGCTTTCTTT. This chain joins TRBV19 and TRBJ1-1; no clear D. This CDR3 has 13 amino acids. From germline, CDR1 is LNHDA and CDR2 SQIVND (reference sequence). The V end lost 5 bases, the J end lost 3 bases, and 10 bases lay between the germline ends.

J is TRBJ1-2 and V is TRBV15; TRBD1 agrees at 7 bases. Per germline, CDR1 LNHNV and CDR2 YYDKDF (reference sequence). V was pared by 0 bases and J by 6 bases, with 10 bases of the junction left unmatched. The CDR3 totals 16 residues. The CDR3 spells CATSRDGDSLFNGYTF. The CDR3 region has the DNA TGTGCCACCAGCAGAGATGGGGACAGTCTATTCAATGGCTACACCTTC.

This clone has a count of ten or more. This CDR3 is CASIWWNADAGELFF. CDR3 nucleotide sequence: TGTGCCAGCATTTGGTGGAACGCGGACGCCGGGGAGCTGTTTTTT. This chain connects TRBV11-3 to TRBJ2-2; D uncertain. Germline loops: CDR1 SGHNT, CDR2 YENEEA. This CDR3 is built from 15 residues. The V and J ends lost 7 bases and 6 bases respectively, with 18 bases between them. The variable domain in full, completed from reference TRBV11-3 and TRBJ2-2, reads EAGVVQSPRYKIIEKKQPVAFWCNPISGHNTLYWYLQNLGQGPELLIRYENEEAVDDSQLPKDRFSAERLKGVDSTLKIQPAELGDSAVYLCASIWWNADAGELFFGEGSRLTVL.